The 11 T cell receptor beta chains reported below all come from one sample, sequenced in a study of early T cells in non-severe SARS-CoV-2 infection. TCRdb processed the 5' RACE reads anew with MiXCR; each CDR3 protein has one entry. The sample has around 83,000 distinct CDR3 sequences; around 12% are singletons. This sample comprised whole blood, obtained at baseline. These TCRs come from an adult who was a healthcare worker with PCR-confirmed SARS-CoV-2 infection or an uninfected control (not recorded which).

Note on this clonotype: One end of the junction varies from germline; a read error may be responsible. This chain connects TRBV29-1 to TRBJ1-1, with a weak D call TRBD1 (5 bases). CDR1 and CDR2 (germline): SQVTM, ANQGSEA. The CDR3 is 12 residues long. The CDR3 spells CSVEEGVTKAFF. The CDR3 bases are TGCAGCGTTGAAGAAGGGGTCACTAAAGCTTTCTTT.

V is TRBV19 and J is TRBJ2-2; tentative D call: TRBD2 (6 bases). Trimming stripped 0 bases from V and 8 bases from J, with 10 bases between. The length of the CDR3 is 14 residues. The germline V gene has CDR1 LNHDA and CDR2 SQIVND (reference sequence). The CDR3 sequence is CASSIERGRGELFF. CDR3 nucleotide sequence: TGTGCCAGTAGTATAGAGCGGGGTCGAGGGGAGCTGTTTTTT.

A few counts support this clonotype. The rearrangement links TRBV6-4 to TRBJ1-1; perhaps TRBD1 as D (5 bases). Germline-derived CDR1 and CDR2 are MRHNA and SNTAGT. The length of the CDR3 is 14 residues. Trimming removed 0 bases at V and 4 bases at J, with 9 bases between. The CDR3 DNA follows: TGTGCCAGCAGTGACTCGAACAGGCCCACTGAAGCTTTCTTT. Translation gives CASSDSNRPTEAFF.

V gene TRBV27 combines with J gene TRBJ2-7, with 7 bases aligning to TRBD1. CDR1 and CDR2 (germline): MNHEY, SMNVEV (reference sequence). The V and J ends lost 3 bases and 2 bases, in that order; junction bases with no gene match: 10. The length of the CDR3 is 16 residues. The CDR3 loop reads CASSFGVGQGAYEQYF. For the CDR3, the DNA is TGTGCCAGCAGTTTCGGGGTAGGGCAGGGGGCCTACGAGCAGTACTTC.

This chain connects TRBV19 to TRBJ2-3, with D possibly matching TRBD1 (6 bases). V was pared by 5 bases and J by 5 bases, with 14 bases between. The germline gives CDR1 LNHDA, CDR2 SQIVND (reference sequence). CDR3 length: 14 amino acids. The CDR3 protein is CASSLQGMVDTQYF. DNA for the CDR3: TGTGCCAGTAGTTTACAGGGCATGGTAGATACGCAGTATTTT.

This clonotype has at least ten counts. The chain recombines TRBV7-8 with TRBJ2-5; tentative D call: TRBD1 (5 bases). The CDR3 has 13 residues. CDR1 is SGHVS, CDR2 FQNEAQ, per germline. V was trimmed by 6 bases and J by 5 bases, leaving 13 bases between them. In DNA, the CDR3 is TGTGCCAGCAGGTCTGGGGCATCGGAGACCCAGTACTTC. It is translated as CASRSGASETQYF.

The chain employs TRBV11-3 and TRBJ2-1, with TRBD2 matching over 7 bases. Germline CDR1 and CDR2: SGHNT and YENEEA. The CDR3 extends over 16 amino acids. Unmatched junction bases numbered 9, after V lost 2 bases and J lost 5 bases. The CDR3 region has the DNA TGTGCCAGCAGCTTAAAGCGGCCTAGCGGAGACAATGAGCAGTTCTTC. Translated, it gives CASSLKRPSGDNEQFF. Full variable domain (missing parts from reference TRBV11-3 and TRBJ2-1): EAGVVQSPRYKIIEKKQPVAFWCNPISGHNTLYWYLQNLGQGPELLIRYENEEAVDDSQLPKDRFSAERLKGVDSTLKIQPAELGDSAVYLCASSLKRPSGDNEQFFGPGTRLTVL.

The chain combines TRBV28 with TRBJ2-6; D is possibly TRBD1 (5 bases). The germline V and J ends were trimmed by 5 bases and 3 bases, with 14 bases remaining between them. This CDR3 spans 16 amino acids. The germline CDR1 and CDR2 sequences are MDHEN and SYDVKM. CDR3 sequence reads: CASSLSWGYGANVLTF. The DNA of the CDR3 is TGTGCCAGCAGTCTCTCATGGGGCTATGGGGCCAACGTCCTGACTTTC.

The genes are TRBV7-9 and TRBJ2-3, with D unclear. Trimming left V 0 bases short and J 2 bases short, with 6 bases between. The germline CDR1 and CDR2 sequences are SEHNR and FQNEAQ (reference sequence). This CDR3 region has 14 residues. The CDR3 DNA follows: TGTGCCAGCAGCTTAGCCCCGCTCACAGATACGCAGTATTTT. It specifies CASSLAPLTDTQYF.

This clonotype was found a few times. V gene TRBV6-5 combines with J gene TRBJ2-7; 11 bases agree with TRBD2. CDR3 length equals 22 residues. The germline V gene encodes CDR1 MNHEY and CDR2 SVGAGI. V was clipped by 5 bases and J by 1 base; unmatched bases: 25. For the CDR3, the DNA is TGTGCCAGCAGTCTTTGGCTCCCATCTAGGGAATCAGGGACTAGCGGATCCTACGAGCAGTACTTC. Amino acids: CASSLWLPSRESGTSGSYEQYF.

This clonotype showed up many times. The J gene is TRBJ2-1, the V gene TRBV7-9; TRBD1 matches 9 bases. CDR1 is SEHNR and CDR2 is FQNEAQ in the germline V gene (reference sequence). The J segment lost 4 bases and the V segment lost 5 bases, leaving 9 bases of the junction unmatched. The CDR3 contains 16 residues. CDR3 bases: TGTGCCAGCAGCCCCAACAGGGGGCCCTTGTACAATGAGCAGTTCTTC. It encodes CASSPNRGPLYNEQFF.